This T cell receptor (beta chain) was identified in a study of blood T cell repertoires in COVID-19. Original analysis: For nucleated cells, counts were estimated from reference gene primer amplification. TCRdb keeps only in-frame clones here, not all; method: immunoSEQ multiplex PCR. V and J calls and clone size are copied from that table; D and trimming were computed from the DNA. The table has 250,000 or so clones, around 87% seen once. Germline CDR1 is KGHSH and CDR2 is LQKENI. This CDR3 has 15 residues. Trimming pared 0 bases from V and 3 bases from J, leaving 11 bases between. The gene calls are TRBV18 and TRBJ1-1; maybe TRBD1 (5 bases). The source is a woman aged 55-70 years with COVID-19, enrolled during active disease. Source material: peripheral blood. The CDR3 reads CASSPPAGDHTEAFF. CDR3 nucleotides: TGTGCCAGCTCACCACCGGCGGGGGATCACACTGAAGCTTTCTTT. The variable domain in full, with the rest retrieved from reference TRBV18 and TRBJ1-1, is NAGVMQNPRHLVRRRGQEARLRCSPMKGHSHVYWYRQLPEEGLKFMVYLQKENIIDESGMPKERFSAEFPKEGPSILRIQQVVRGDSAAYFCASSPPAGDHTEAFFGQGTRLTVV.